The clone carrying this T cell receptor (beta chain) was seen a handful of times. What it binds is unknown. The donors were all healthy and Caucasian. Germline lookup yields CDR1 DFQATT and CDR2 SNEGSKA (reference sequence). With 1 base removed from V and 2 bases from J, the gap between germline ends came to 19 bases. This CDR3 has 17 amino acids. This entry belongs to a study of identical twins. Study-level results: Twins' surplus sharing was weaker for beta out-of-frame sequences. Invariant MAIT and iNKT cells are populations that could partly confound zero-insertion analyses. Monozygotic twin pairs showed more out-of-frame TCR alpha sharing than models estimated.

Using its own MiXCR run on the 5' RACE reads, TCRdb lists one record per CDR3 protein. Of about 260,000 distinct CDR3 sequences listed, roughly 7% were seen once; the top ten hold approximately 3.7%. These data were also reused for a study on yellow fever vaccine responses in identical twins.

The TCR was taken from a woman under 30 in good health. The sequenced material came from memory (CD45RO+) T cells sorted from blood. The chain uses TRBV20-1 and TRBJ2-3; unclear D gene. CDR3 nucleotide sequence: TGCAGTGCTAGAGGGAGCTCCCGGGTTACTTTCACAGATACGCAGTATTTT. Translated: CSARGSSRVTFTDTQYF.